These 29 T cell receptor beta chains were all obtained from the same sample, sequenced in a study of technical replicates of blood from a handful of donors. TCRdb's copy holds only in-frame clones and misses some; the assay was immunoSEQ multiplex PCR. The table has about 75,000 clones, about 97% seen once. The material sequenced was T cells isolated from PBMCs. The source of these receptors is a human donor in good health.

This clone has only one observation. The chain recombines TRBV9 with TRBJ2-7; TRBD1 might be the D (6 bases). The CDR3 loop spans 15 amino acids. Trimming shortened V by 0 bases and J by 1 base, and 11 bases separated the two germline ends. The V gene's germline CDR1 is SGDLS and CDR2 YYNGEE. The CDR3 DNA reads as TGTGCCAGCAGCGTAGGTCAGGGGCTTTCCTACGAGCAGTACTTC. Encoded protein: CASSVGQGLSYEQYF.

This chain links TRBV4-1 with TRBJ1-1, with 7 bases matching TRBD1. Germline values: CDR1 MGHRA, CDR2 YSYEKL. There are 15 residues in the CDR3. V shed 1 base, J shed 5 bases, and the junction held 7 bases outside the gene matches. CDR3 DNA sequence: TGCGCCAGCAGCCAAGGAAGCAGGGGGTTAACTGAAGCTTTCTTT. This sequence encodes CASSQGSRGLTEAFF.

This rearrangement joins TRBV12-5 to TRBJ1-5; 8 nucleotides align to TRBD1. The CDR3 runs to 17 residues. After removal of 6 bases from V and 0 bases from J, the junction contained 10 bases not matched to a gene. Germline lookup yields CDR1 LGHNT and CDR2 FRNRAP. The CDR3 region is CASGKGQAGYSNQPQHF. For the CDR3, the DNA is TGTGCTAGTGGCAAGGGACAGGCCGGCTATAGCAATCAGCCCCAGCATTTT.

V and J are TRBV19 and TRBJ1-2, with 9 bases lining up with TRBD1. This CDR3 comprises 13 residues. The germline V gene encodes CDR1 LNHDA and CDR2 SQIVND (reference sequence). J lost 8 bases, V lost 5 bases, and 6 bases had no gene match. CDR3 bases: TGTGCCAGTAGTCCGGACAGGGGTAAGGGCTACACCTTC. Amino acid sequence: CASSPDRGKGYTF.

The rearrangement joins TRBV7-3 to TRBJ1-1; D gene unclear. The CDR3 sequence is 13 residues long. V dropped 5 bases and J dropped 1 base, with 8 bases sitting between them. Looked up from germline, CDR1 is SGHTA and CDR2 is FQGTGA. The CDR3 protein is CASSVQPNTEAFF. DNA of the CDR3: TGTGCCAGCAGCGTACAGCCGAACACTGAAGCTTTCTTT.

The genes are TRBV20-1 and TRBJ1-1, with D possibly TRBD1 on 6 matching bases. The germline gives CDR1 DFQATT, CDR2 SNEGSKA (reference sequence). The CDR3 runs 10 residues. This CDR3 is CTQGPGGAFF. The CDR3 DNA reads as TGCACTCAGGGGCCGGGGGGCGCTTTCTTT.

The chain combines TRBV25-1 with TRBJ1-1, with D hard to call. Germline assignment: CDR1 MGHDK and CDR2 SYGVNS. Trimming stripped 1 base from V and 10 bases from J, with 19 bases between. The length of the CDR3 is 15 residues. CDR3 sequence: CASSELTSGAPGAFF. Here the CDR3 DNA reads TGTGCCAGCAGTGAATTGACTTCCGGAGCGCCTGGAGCTTTCTTT.

The rearrangement joins TRBV28 to TRBJ2-7; 10 nucleotides agree with TRBD2. With V trimmed by 5 bases and J by 3 bases, 7 bases remained unmatched. Germline CDR1 is MDHEN and CDR2 is SYDVKM. CDR3 size: 15 residues. As DNA, the CDR3 is TGTGCCAGCAGTCCGTGGACTAGCGGCAGCTACGAGCAGTACTTC. This encodes CASSPWTSGSYEQYF.

The chain recombines TRBV7-6 with TRBJ2-1; 9 bases map to TRBD1. Unmatched junction bases numbered 4, after V lost 5 bases and J lost 5 bases. Germline V gene lookup returns CDR1 SGHVS and CDR2 FNYEAQ. The CDR3 loop spans 14 amino acids. The CDR3 nucleotides are TGTGCCAGCAGCCCAGGACAGGGGAACAATGAGCAGTTCTTC. Encoded protein: CASSPGQGNNEQFF.

V and J are TRBV10-1 and TRBJ2-1; D may be TRBD2 (6 bases). V shed 2 bases and J shed 4 bases, with 12 bases lying between them. The CDR3 loop spans 15 amino acids. CDR1 is WNHNN and CDR2 is SYGVQD in the germline V gene (reference sequence). CDR3 coding DNA: TGCGCCAGCAGTGAGAGGGAGGCAACTTACAATGAGCAGTTCTTC. Translated: CASSEREATYNEQFF.

The chain is built from TRBV5-6 and TRBJ2-5; a weak D match, TRBD1 (5 bases). Per the germline V gene, CDR1 is SGHDT and CDR2 is YYEEEE. There are 11 residues in the CDR3. The V end was cut by 4 bases, the J end by 4 bases, with 5 bases between. The CDR3 spells CASSRGETQYF. For the CDR3, the DNA is TGTGCCAGCAGCAGGGGAGAGACCCAGTACTTC.

This chain links TRBV5-1 with TRBJ2-1; 9 positions agree with TRBD2. CDR1 SGHRS and CDR2 YFSETQ come from the germline V gene. The CDR3 consists of 17 residues. V was clipped by 1 base and J by 6 bases; unmatched bases: 11. CDR3 sequence reads: CASSLTEAGGEANEQFF. In nucleotides, the CDR3 is TGCGCCAGCAGCTTGACCGAAGCGGGAGGTGAGGCCAATGAGCAGTTCTTC.

As DNA, the CDR3 is TGTGCCAGCAGTGAGGGCAAGATCTTCACAGATACGCAGTATTTT. It yields the protein CASSEGKIFTDTQYF. The chain joins TRBV6-1 to TRBJ2-3; no reliable D call. Germline loops: CDR1 MNHNS, CDR2 SASEGT. This CDR3 has 15 residues. The V end was cut by 3 bases, the J end by 2 bases, with 12 bases between.

This clone was observed once. The V and J genes are TRBV4-1 and TRBJ2-7; possibly TRBD1 for D (6 bases). Trimming pared 4 bases from V and 6 bases from J, leaving 25 bases between. Looked up from germline, CDR1 is MGHRA and CDR2 is YSYEKL. This CDR3 region has 17 residues. CDR3 bases: TGCGCCAGCAGCCCGCTCTCCACCGGGACACGCTCGGTCGAGCAGTACTTC. Protein: CASSPLSTGTRSVEQYF.

The chain has TRBV4-2 and TRBJ2-7, with D possibly being TRBD2 (6 bases). The V end lost 2 bases, the J end lost 7 bases, and 36 bases lay between the germline ends. The CDR3 is 21 amino acids. Germline-derived CDR1 and CDR2 are LGHNA and YNFKEQ. The CDR3 loop reads CASSQRQAGLATEGKLREQYF. CDR3 in DNA: TGTGCCAGCAGCCAACGCCAAGCTGGGCTAGCGACAGAGGGAAAGTTGAGAGAGCAGTACTTC.

The chain combines TRBV4-3 with TRBJ2-7; D remains ambiguous. Germline V gene data show CDR1 as LGHNA and CDR2 as YSLEER. Between the trimmed V and J ends, which lost 0 bases and 0 bases, there was a span of 9 bases. The CDR3 consists of 15 residues. CDR3 in amino acids: CASSQDRARSYEQYF. CDR3 bases: TGCGCCAGCAGCCAAGATCGAGCCCGCTCCTACGAGCAGTACTTC.

The chain recombines TRBV29-1 with TRBJ1-2; no clear D. Trimming removed 4 bases at V and 2 bases at J, with 8 bases between. The germline CDR1 and CDR2 sequences are SQVTM and ANQGSEA. CDR3 length: 12 amino acids. The CDR3 nucleotides are TGCAGCGTTGTACATGTAAACTATGGCTACACCTTC. This sequence encodes CSVVHVNYGYTF.

The gene calls are TRBV4-2 and TRBJ1-2; 7 bases map to TRBD1. CDR3 size: 14 residues. The V segment lost 8 bases and the J segment 4 bases; nucleotides outside the gene matches: 10. Germline V gives CDR1 LGHNA, CDR2 YNFKEQ. CDR3 bases: TGTGCCAGCCGACAGGGCCCCTGGGGCTATGGCTACACCTTC. It specifies CASRQGPWGYGYTF.

V and J are TRBV5-1 and TRBJ1-2, with 8 positions matching TRBD1. CDR1 is SGHRS and CDR2 is YFSETQ in the germline V gene. With V trimmed by 4 bases and J by 4 bases, 6 bases remained unmatched. CDR3 length: 14 residues. The CDR3 is CASSGGQAIYGYTF. The CDR3 nucleotides are TGCGCCAGCAGCGGGGGACAGGCAATCTATGGCTACACCTTC. The full variable domain, rest sourced from reference TRBV5-1 and TRBJ1-2, is KAGVTQTPRYLIKTRGQQVTLSCSPISGHRSVSWYQQTPGQGLQFLFEYFSETQRNKGNFPGRFSGRQFSNSRSEMNVSTLELGDSALYLCASSGGQAIYGYTFGSGTRLTVV.

This clone appeared once. The chain is built from TRBV9 and TRBJ1-2, with 10 nucleotides matching TRBD1. Trimming took 3 bases from V and 2 from J; bases not matched to a gene: 7. CDR1 SGDLS and CDR2 YYNGEE come from the germline V gene. This CDR3 has 16 amino acids. The CDR3 sequence is CASSGGQGFVNYGYTF. The CDR3 bases are TGTGCCAGCAGCGGGGGACAGGGGTTTGTCAACTATGGCTACACCTTC.

As regards this clone: Other DNA sequences of this sample code for an identical CDR3. V usage is TRBV9 and J usage is TRBJ1-1; 9 positions match TRBD1. J was trimmed by 1 base and V by 3 bases; bases with no gene match: 4. The CDR3 is 15 residues long. The germline CDR1 and CDR2 sequences are SGDLS and YYNGEE. The CDR3 nucleotides read TGTGCCAGCAGCGCTGGACAGGGGAGGAACACTGAAGCTTTCTTT. This codes for CASSAGQGRNTEAFF.

V gene TRBV10-3 combines with J gene TRBJ2-5, with a weak D call TRBD2 (6 bases). V was pared by 4 bases and J by 5 bases, with 11 bases between. Germline CDR1 reads ENHRY; CDR2 reads SYGVKD. This CDR3 has 13 amino acids. CDR3 in DNA: TGTGCCATCAGTGGGTCGGGGAGGGAGACCCAGTACTTC. Its protein is CAISGSGRETQYF.

The chain carries TRBV4-2 and TRBJ2-5; D possibly corresponds to TRBD1 (5 bases). Germline values: CDR1 LGHNA, CDR2 YNFKEQ. The CDR3 loop spans 15 amino acids. The V gene lost 1 base and the J gene lost 3 bases, with 12 bases spanning the gap. CDR3 residues: CASSQAGRAKETQYF. In DNA form, the CDR3 reads TGTGCCAGCAGCCAAGCAGGCAGGGCCAAAGAGACCCAGTACTTC.

The chain uses TRBV7-9 and TRBJ2-5, with D perhaps TRBD1 (5 bases). Trimming took 1 base from V and 1 from J, leaving 13 bases between them. CDR3 length: 16 amino acids. CDR1 and CDR2 from the germline V gene are SEHNR and FQNEAQ (reference sequence). CDR3 bases: TGTGCCAGCAGCTTAGTAGGTTGGACATCCCAAGAGACCCAGTACTTC. Its translation is CASSLVGWTSQETQYF.

The chain has TRBV4-1 and TRBJ2-1; tentative D call: TRBD2 (6 bases). The CDR3 loop spans 15 amino acids. Trimming took off 4 bases at V and 9 bases at J, with 19 bases between the two ends. The germline V gene encodes CDR1 MGHRA and CDR2 YSYEKL. The CDR3 region is CASSPVSGKPVEQFF. CDR3 nucleotides: TGCGCCAGCAGCCCTGTTAGCGGAAAGCCCGTTGAGCAGTTCTTC.

The rearrangement links TRBV5-4 to TRBJ2-7, with TRBD2 matching 9 bases. CDR3 length: 15 amino acids. V shed 0 bases and J 1 base; nucleotides not matched to a gene: 2. Germline CDR1 SGHNT, CDR2 YYREEE (reference sequence). In DNA, the CDR3 is TGTGCCAGCAGCTTGGCAGCGGGAGGATCCTACGAGCAGTACTTC. It specifies CASSLAAGGSYEQYF.

The rearrangement links TRBV14 to TRBJ2-5; a weak D match, TRBD1 (5 bases). Germline CDR1 SGHDN, CDR2 FVKESK. The CDR3 is 15 residues long. V gave up 0 bases and J gave up 1 base, with 9 bases separating them. The CDR3 region has the DNA TGTGCCAGCAGCCAAGATTGGGGCCTCCAAGAGACCCAGTACTTC. It specifies CASSQDWGLQETQYF.

V and J are TRBV19 and TRBJ1-2; tentative D call: TRBD1 (6 bases). Between the trimmed V and J ends, which lost 6 bases and 4 bases, there was a span of 9 bases. The CDR3 consists of 12 residues. In germline, CDR1 is LNHDA, CDR2 SQIVND (reference sequence). The CDR3 sequence: CASRGAAYGYTF. For the CDR3, the DNA is TGTGCCAGTAGGGGGGCCGCCTATGGCTACACCTTC.

V gene TRBV25-1 combines with J gene TRBJ2-3; 8 positions agree with TRBD2. Germline CDR1 MGHDK, CDR2 SYGVNS. The CDR3 contains 13 residues. For the CDR3, the DNA is TGTGGGACCCAGCTAGCGGGTACAGATACGCAGTATTTT. It is translated as CGTQLAGTDTQYF.